This TCR beta chain is from a study of blood T cells in healthy people across ages. Per the germline V gene, CDR1 is MGHDK and CDR2 is SYGVNS. V was pared by 8 bases and J by 1 base, with 6 bases of the junction left unmatched. The CDR3 has 14 amino acids. The use of a sample-barcoded 5' primer and a J-beta primer mix characterized a second PCR of about 6 to 11 cycles. A 12-random-nucleotide template-switch adaptor tagged each cDNA molecule. From the 5' RACE reads, TCRdb called clonotypes with MiXCR, one entry per CDR3 protein. This table holds some 750,000 distinct CDR3 sequences, about 20% found once.

The chain combines TRBV25-1 with TRBJ2-5; TRBD1 matches at 8 bases. The sample taken for sequencing was blood. The receptor was derived from a man aged 70-80 years in good health. The DNA of the CDR3 is TGTGCCAGCGGGACAGGCATCCTCCAAGAGACCCAGTACTTC. Its protein is CASGTGILQETQYF. The full variable domain, its missing parts supplied by reference TRBV25-1 and TRBJ2-5, is EADIYQTPRYLVIGTGKKITLECSQTMGHDKMYWYQQDPGMELHLIHYSYGVNSTEKGDLSSESTVSRIRTEHFPLTLESARPSHTSQYLCASGTGILQETQYFGPGTRLLVL.